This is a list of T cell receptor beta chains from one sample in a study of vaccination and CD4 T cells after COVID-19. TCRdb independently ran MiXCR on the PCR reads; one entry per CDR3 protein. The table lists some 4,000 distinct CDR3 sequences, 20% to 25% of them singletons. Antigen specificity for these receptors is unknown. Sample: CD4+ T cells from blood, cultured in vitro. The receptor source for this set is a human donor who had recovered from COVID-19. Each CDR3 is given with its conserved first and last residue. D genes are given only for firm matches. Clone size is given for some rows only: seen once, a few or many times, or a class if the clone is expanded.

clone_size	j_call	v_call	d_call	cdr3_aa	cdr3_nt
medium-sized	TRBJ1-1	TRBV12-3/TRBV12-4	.	CASSILMGSEAFF	TGTGCCAGCAGCATCTTAATGGGGTCGGAAGCTTTCTTT
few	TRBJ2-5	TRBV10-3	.	CAISAGQQETQYF	TGTGCCATCAGCGCCGGACAGCAAGAGACCCAGTACTTC
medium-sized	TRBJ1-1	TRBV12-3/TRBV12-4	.	CASQRLLNTEAFF	TGTGCCAGCCAGAGACTCCTGAACACTGAAGCTTTCTTT
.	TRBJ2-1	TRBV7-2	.	CASSFGVHNEQFF	TGTGCCAGCAGCTTTGGGGTCCACAATGAGCAGTTCTTC
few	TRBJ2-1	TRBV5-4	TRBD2	CASSLEASGSEQFF	TGTGCCAGCAGCTTGGAGGCTAGCGGGAGTGAGCAGTTCTTC
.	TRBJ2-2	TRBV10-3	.	CAIRTTLYTGELFF	TGTGCCATCAGGACGACTTTATACACCGGGGAGCTGTTTTTT
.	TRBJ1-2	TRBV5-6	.	CASSLWGNYGYTF	TGTGCCAGCAGCTTATGGGGCAACTATGGCTACACCTTC
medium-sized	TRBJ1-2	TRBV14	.	CASSQDAGVYGYTF	TGTGCCAGCAGCCAAGATGCCGGGGTCTATGGCTACACCTTC
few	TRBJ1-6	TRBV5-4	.	CASSSGAGASPLHF	TGTGCCAGCAGTTCTGGGGCAGGAGCTTCACCCCTCCACTTT
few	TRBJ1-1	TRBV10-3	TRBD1	CAIGTEDKTNTEAFF	TGTGCCATCGGGACAGAAGACAAGACAAACACTGAAGCTTTCTTT
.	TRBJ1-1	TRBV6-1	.	CASRVWQNTEAFF	TGTGCCAGCAGAGTTTGGCAGAACACTGAAGCTTTCTTT
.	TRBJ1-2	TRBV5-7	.	CASSHRTDYYGYTF	TGTGCCAGCAGTCATCGGACAGACTACTATGGCTACACCTTC
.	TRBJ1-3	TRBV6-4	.	CASSADSGNTIYF	TGTGCCAGCAGTGCGGACTCTGGAAACACCATATATTTT
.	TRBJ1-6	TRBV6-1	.	CASRRDNYNSPLHF	TGTGCCAGCAGGCGGGACAACTATAATTCACCCCTCCACTTT
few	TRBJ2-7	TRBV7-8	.	CASSLAGAVQYF	TGTGCCAGCAGCTTAGCAGGGGCGGTGCAGTACTTC
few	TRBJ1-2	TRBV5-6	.	CASSWVGEGANYGYTF	TGTGCCAGCAGCTGGGTCGGGGAGGGGGCTAACTATGGCTACACCTTC
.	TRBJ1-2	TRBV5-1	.	CASSSHGVGSGYTF	TGCGCCAGCAGCTCTCACGGGGTGGGTTCCGGCTACACCTTC
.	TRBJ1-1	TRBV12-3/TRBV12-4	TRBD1	CASRQGGAGTEAFF	TGTGCCAGCAGGCAAGGGGGCGCGGGTACTGAAGCTTTCTTT
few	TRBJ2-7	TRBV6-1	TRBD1	CASSRGTGGSYEQYF	TGTGCCAGCAGTCGCGGGACAGGTGGGTCCTACGAGCAGTACTTC
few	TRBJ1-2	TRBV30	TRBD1	CAWAPGQGASGYTF	TGTGCCTGGGCCCCGGGACAGGGGGCGTCTGGCTACACCTTC
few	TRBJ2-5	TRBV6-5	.	CASSSSGTQETQYF	TGTGCCAGCAGTTCATCCGGGACTCAAGAGACCCAGTACTTC
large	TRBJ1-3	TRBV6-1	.	CASSEVGTIYF	TGTGCCAGCAGTGAGGTTGGCACCATATATTTT
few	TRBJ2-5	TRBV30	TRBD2	CAWSVSGGETQYF	TGTGCCTGGAGTGTATCCGGGGGGGAGACCCAGTACTTC
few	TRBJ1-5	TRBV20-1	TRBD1	CSLSGQGDYSNQPQHF	TGCAGTTTGTCTGGACAGGGGGACTATAGCAATCAGCCCCAGCATTTT
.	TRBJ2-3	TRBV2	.	CASKGGASTDTQYF	TGTGCCAGCAAGGGGGGGGCCTCAACAGATACGCAGTATTTT
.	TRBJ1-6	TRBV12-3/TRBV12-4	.	CASQDGYNSPLHF	TGTGCCAGCCAAGACGGCTATAATTCACCCCTCCACTTT